Below, one T cell receptor (beta chain) is given with its context. Its antigen is undetermined. Germline is not matched at one junction end, which may reflect a read error. This sample is part of a study of blood T cells in healthy people across ages. General study points: Age showed a roughly linear inverse relationship with TCR beta diversity per million T cells.

A J-beta primer mix and a sample-barcoded 5' primer were used in a second PCR of about 7 to 12 cycles. TCRdb analysed the 5' RACE reads with MiXCR anew, one entry per CDR3 protein. The repertoire includes about 1,400,000 distinct CDR3 sequences, around 59% of them detected once, and under 8.5% sits in the top ten. Germline CDR1 is LNHNV and CDR2 is YYDKDF (reference sequence). The CDR3 length is 13 residues. The specimen was blood. This chain connects TRBV15 to TRBJ2-1, with 9 bases that match TRBD2. The TCR sequence derives from a man aged 18-30 years in good health. The CDR3 region is CATNSGSYNGQFF. CDR3 nucleotide sequence: TGTGCCACCAATAGCGGGAGCTACAATGGGCAGTTCTTC.